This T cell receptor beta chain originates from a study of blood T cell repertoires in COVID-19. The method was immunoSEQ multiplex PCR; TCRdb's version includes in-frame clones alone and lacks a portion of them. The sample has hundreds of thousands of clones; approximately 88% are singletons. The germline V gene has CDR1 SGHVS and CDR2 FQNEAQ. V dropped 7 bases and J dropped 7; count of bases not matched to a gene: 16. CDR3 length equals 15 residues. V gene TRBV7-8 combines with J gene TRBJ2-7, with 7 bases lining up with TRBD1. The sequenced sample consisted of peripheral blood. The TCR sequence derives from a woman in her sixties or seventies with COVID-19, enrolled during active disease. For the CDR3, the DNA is TGTGCCAGCATCCCCGGGACAGAGACCTCTCGGGAGCAGTACTTC. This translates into CASIPGTETSREQYF.